These 21 T cell receptor beta chains were all obtained from the same sample, sequenced in a study of shared T cell receptors in the human thymus. The protocol was immunoSEQ multiplex PCR, while the TCRdb copy is restricted to in-frame clones and leaves out a portion. The sample has around 730,000 clones, 70% to 90% seen once. These same data were also listed under a study on human thymus T cells.

The sequencing input was thymocytes. The receptors derive from a girl under three years old with a congenital heart defect.

With regard to this clone: The same CDR3 also results from other DNA sequences found in this sample. This chain connects TRBV9 to TRBJ2-3, with D possibly matching TRBD2 (7 bases). Germline V gene sequence: CDR1 SGDLS, CDR2 YYNGEE. V was shortened by 0 bases and J by 1 base, with 9 bases between the two germline ends. The CDR3 length is 15 residues. In DNA, the CDR3 is TGTGCCAGCAGCGTAGTAGGGGGGGGCACAGATACGCAGTATTTT. This codes for CASSVVGGGTDTQYF.

The chain couples TRBV6-1 to TRBJ2-7; D unclear. This CDR3 region has 15 residues. Trimming removed 6 bases at V and 0 bases at J, with 15 bases between. Per the germline V gene, CDR1 is MNHNS and CDR2 is SASEGT. CDR3: CASSGLEKDSYEQYF. The CDR3 nucleotides read TGTGCCAGCAGCGGGTTAGAAAAGGACTCCTACGAGCAGTACTTC.

With regard to this clone: At one end the junction does not follow the germline gene, possibly because of a read error. In DNA form, the CDR3 reads TGTGCCAGCAGCCCCCGACAGCTGAACGCTGAAGCTTTCTTT. Amino acid sequence: CASSPRQLNAEAFF. The J gene is TRBJ1-1, the V gene TRBV5-4; maybe TRBD1 (5 bases). The CDR3 runs to 14 residues. CDR1 SGHNT and CDR2 YYREEE come from the germline V gene (reference sequence).

The rearrangement uses TRBV27 and TRBJ2-5, with D possibly TRBD2 on 6 matching bases. CDR3 length: 17 residues. The V and J ends lost 6 bases and 2 bases respectively, with 22 bases between them. Per germline, CDR1 MNHEY and CDR2 SMNVEV (reference sequence). Here the CDR3 reads CASSLGGSSALQETQYF. Written as DNA, the CDR3 is TGTGCCAGCAGCCTGGGCGGGTCTAGCGCACTTCAAGAGACCCAGTACTTC.

The chain has TRBV6-1 and TRBJ1-2; 9 nucleotides line up with TRBD1. Unmatched junction bases numbered 7, after V lost 6 bases and J lost 5 bases. This CDR3 contains 14 residues. Germline V gene lookup returns CDR1 MNHNS and CDR2 SASEGT. The CDR3 reads CASSPGTGPYGYTF. The DNA for the CDR3 is TGTGCCAGCAGCCCCGGGACAGGGCCGTATGGCTACACCTTC.

The rearrangement joins TRBV14 to TRBJ1-2; D might be TRBD1 (6 bases). Germline values: CDR1 SGHDN, CDR2 FVKESK. V lost 1 base to trimming and J lost 7 bases, with 10 bases between them. There are 13 residues in the CDR3. The CDR3 DNA sequence: TGTGCCAGCAGCCAAGGGTGGGGGCTTGGCTACACCTTC. Its translation is CASSQGWGLGYTF.

The gene calls are TRBV4-1 and TRBJ1-1; D remains ambiguous. Germline CDR1 and CDR2: MGHRA and YSYEKL. There are 19 residues in the CDR3. Trimming left V 1 base short and J 2 bases short, with 23 bases between. The CDR3 DNA reads as TGCGCCAGCAGCCAAGGAGCCCTTAAACCGGCGGGGAACAACACTGAAGCTTTCTTT. As protein: CASSQGALKPAGNNTEAFF.

V is TRBV28 and J is TRBJ2-2; tentative D call: TRBD2 (6 bases). The CDR3 is 14 amino acids. CDR1 and CDR2 from the germline V gene are MDHEN and SYDVKM. Trimming pared 7 bases from V and 0 bases from J, leaving 9 bases between. The CDR3 here is CASTWRANTGELFF. The CDR3 region has the DNA TGTGCCAGCACCTGGAGGGCGAACACCGGGGAGCTGTTTTTT.

This clone showed up just a few times. J is TRBJ1-5 and V is TRBV28, with D maybe TRBD1 (5 bases). This CDR3 is built from 14 residues. Trimming stripped 2 bases from V and 7 bases from J, with 12 bases between. Per the germline V gene, CDR1 is MDHEN and CDR2 is SYDVKM. The CDR3 DNA is TGTGCCAGCAGTTTAGTCCAGGGCATACAGCCCCAGCATTTT. This gives the protein CASSLVQGIQPQHF.

This chain uses TRBV4-1 with TRBJ1-6, with D maybe TRBD1 (5 bases). V lost 0 bases and J lost 9, with 9 bases in between. The germline gives CDR1 MGHRA, CDR2 YSYEKL. The CDR3 totals 14 residues. The CDR3 spells CASSQDLGLSPLHF. CDR3 bases: TGCGCCAGCAGCCAAGATTTGGGGCTTTCACCCCTCCACTTT.

The V gene is TRBV4-2, the J gene TRBJ2-5; D unclear. CDR3 length: 20 residues. CDR1 is LGHNA and CDR2 is YNFKEQ in the germline V gene. The V end was cut by 0 bases, the J end by 1 base, with 24 bases between. CDR3 in amino acids: CASSQDRLSARPPGQETQYF. The CDR3, as DNA: TGTGCCAGCAGCCAAGATCGATTATCCGCCAGGCCCCCCGGCCAAGAGACCCAGTACTTC.

The chain links TRBV7-6 to TRBJ1-2; D not certain. The V and J ends lost 6 bases and 8 bases respectively, with 16 bases between them. This CDR3 region has 13 residues. Germline lookup yields CDR1 SGHVS and CDR2 FNYEAQ. As DNA, the CDR3 is TGTGCCAGCAGGTCAGGAGGGAGGAAAGGCTACACCTTC. This translates into CASRSGGRKGYTF.

The chain has TRBV28 and TRBJ1-1; TRBD1 is a possible D gene (5 bases). V dropped 5 bases and J dropped 5 bases, with 30 bases sitting between them. Germline V gene sequence: CDR1 MDHEN, CDR2 SYDVKM. CDR3 length: 19 residues. The CDR3 is CASSLRGRGTPLGGTEAFF. CDR3 in DNA: TGTGCCAGCAGTCTTCGGGGACGGGGGACGCCCTTGGGGGGGACTGAAGCTTTCTTT. Filled out from reference TRBV28 and TRBJ1-1, the complete variable domain reads DVKVTQSSRYLVKRTGEKVFLECVQDMDHENMFWYRQDPGLGLRLIYFSYDVKMKEKGDIPEGYSVSREKKERFSLILESASTNQTSMYLCASSLRGRGTPLGGTEAFFGQGTRLTVV.

This clone was seen once. The gene calls are TRBV5-4 and TRBJ2-1, with 14 bases that match TRBD2. Looked up from germline, CDR1 is SGHNT and CDR2 is YYREEE (reference sequence). This CDR3 has 14 residues. Trimming cost V 2 bases and J 13 bases; bases outside gene matches: 5. In DNA form, the CDR3 reads TGTGCCAGCAGCTTCCGGACTAGCGGGGGGTCCCAGTTCTTC. Protein: CASSFRTSGGSQFF. The full variable domain, in which reference TRBV5-4 and TRBJ2-1 provide the parts outside the CDR3, is ETGVTQSPTHLIKTRGQQVTLRCSSQSGHNTVSWYQQALGQGPQFIFQYYREEENGRGNFPPRFSGLQFPNYSSELNVNALELDDSALYLCASSFRTSGGSQFFGPGTRLTVL.

V and J are TRBV27 and TRBJ2-1, with 7 bases that match TRBD1. After removal of 6 bases from V and 8 bases from J, the junction contained 10 bases not matched to a gene. The germline V gene encodes CDR1 MNHEY and CDR2 SMNVEV (reference sequence). This CDR3 is built from 14 residues. CDR3 sequence: CASSRQGCRDEQFF. The CDR3 region has the DNA TGTGCCAGCAGCAGACAGGGATGTAGGGATGAGCAGTTCTTC.

The V gene is TRBV2, the J gene TRBJ1-2; 10 bases match TRBD1. Trimming removed 6 bases from V and 4 bases from J; junction bases left unmatched: 5. Germline loops: CDR1 SNHLY, CDR2 FYNNEI. This CDR3 is 14 amino acids long. The CDR3 loop is CASRDRGQVYGYTF. The CDR3 DNA sequence: TGTGCCAGCAGAGACAGGGGGCAGGTCTATGGCTACACCTTC.

CDR3 sequence reads: CASPHPRTGAIEQYF. In nucleotides, the CDR3 is TGTGCCAGCCCCCACCCCCGGACAGGGGCCATCGAGCAGTACTTC. The genes are TRBV6-1 and TRBJ2-7, with 9 bases lining up with TRBD1. Germline V lookup: CDR1 MNHNS, CDR2 SASEGT. Trimming cost V 8 bases and J 6 bases; bases outside gene matches: 14. There are 15 residues in the CDR3.

The rearrangement joins TRBV6-5 to TRBJ2-2, with D maybe TRBD2 (6 bases). Looked up from germline, CDR1 is MNHEY and CDR2 is SVGAGI. Trimming left V 5 bases short and J 14 bases short, with 24 bases between. This CDR3 is 15 amino acids long. CDR3 residues: CASSPQTRSKSRLFF. CDR3 in DNA: TGTGCCAGCAGTCCCCAGACTAGATCCAAGAGTAGACTGTTTTTT.

For the CDR3, the DNA is TGTGCCAGCAGCTTAACAGGGAGTTCACCCCTCCACTTT. Translated, it gives CASSLTGSSPLHF. The rearrangement uses TRBV7-3 and TRBJ1-6, with D unresolved. Germline CDR1 and CDR2: SGHTA and FQGTGA. Trimming removed 0 bases from V and 9 bases from J, with 6 bases in between. There are 13 residues in the CDR3.

The rearrangement links TRBV5-5 to TRBJ1-1; D is uncertain. V lost 4 bases, J lost 8 bases, and 12 bases lay in between. The CDR3 has 12 residues. Germline-derived CDR1 and CDR2 are SGHKS and YYEKEE (reference sequence). The CDR3 loop reads CASSPDTTEAFF. CDR3 bases: TGTGCCAGCAGCCCTGATACTACAGAAGCTTTCTTT.

This clone showed up just once. The rearrangement joins TRBV7-3 to TRBJ2-1, with 7 bases matching TRBD1. Germline values: CDR1 SGHTA, CDR2 FQGTGA. This CDR3 is 17 amino acids long. Trimming cost V 3 bases and J 2 bases; bases outside gene matches: 10. This CDR3 is CASSLERWDRAYNEQFF. In DNA, the CDR3 is TGTGCCAGCAGCTTGGAGAGGTGGGACAGAGCCTACAATGAGCAGTTCTTC.